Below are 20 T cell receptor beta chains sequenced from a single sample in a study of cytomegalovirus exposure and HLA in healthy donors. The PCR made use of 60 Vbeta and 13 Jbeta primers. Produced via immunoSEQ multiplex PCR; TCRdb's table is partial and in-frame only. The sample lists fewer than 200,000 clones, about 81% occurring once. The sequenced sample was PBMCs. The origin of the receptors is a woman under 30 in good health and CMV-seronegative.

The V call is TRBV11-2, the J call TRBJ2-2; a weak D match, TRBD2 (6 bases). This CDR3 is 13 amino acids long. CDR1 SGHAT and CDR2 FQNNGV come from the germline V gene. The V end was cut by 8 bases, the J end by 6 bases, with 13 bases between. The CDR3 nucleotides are TGTGCCAGCGGAGGGTATGGAGCCGGGGAGCTGTTTTTT. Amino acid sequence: CASGGYGAGELFF.

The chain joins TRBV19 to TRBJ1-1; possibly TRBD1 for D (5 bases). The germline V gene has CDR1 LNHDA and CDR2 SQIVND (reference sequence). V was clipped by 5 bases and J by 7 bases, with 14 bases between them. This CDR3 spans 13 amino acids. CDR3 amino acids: CASSDRSGGEAFF. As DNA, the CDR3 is TGTGCCAGTAGTGACAGATCTGGTGGTGAAGCTTTCTTT.

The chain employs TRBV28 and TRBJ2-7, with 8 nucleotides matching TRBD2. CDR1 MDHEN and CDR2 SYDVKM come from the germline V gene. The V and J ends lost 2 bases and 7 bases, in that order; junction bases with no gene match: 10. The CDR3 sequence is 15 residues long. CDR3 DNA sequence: TGTGCCAGCAGTTTAAGGCTAGCGGGCCTCCGGGAGCAGTACTTC. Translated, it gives CASSLRLAGLREQYF.

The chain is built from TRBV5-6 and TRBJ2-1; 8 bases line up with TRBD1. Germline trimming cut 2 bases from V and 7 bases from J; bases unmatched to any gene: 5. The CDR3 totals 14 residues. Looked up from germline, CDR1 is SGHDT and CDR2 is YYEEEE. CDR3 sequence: CASSFTGGGNEQFF. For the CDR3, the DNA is TGTGCCAGCAGCTTTACAGGGGGTGGGAATGAGCAGTTCTTC.

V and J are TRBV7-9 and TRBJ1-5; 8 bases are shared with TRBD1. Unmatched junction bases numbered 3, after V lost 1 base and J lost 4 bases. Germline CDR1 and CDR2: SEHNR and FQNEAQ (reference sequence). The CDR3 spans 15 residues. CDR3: CASSLGTGSNQPQHF. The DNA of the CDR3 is TGTGCCAGCAGCTTAGGGACAGGGTCTAATCAGCCCCAGCATTTT.

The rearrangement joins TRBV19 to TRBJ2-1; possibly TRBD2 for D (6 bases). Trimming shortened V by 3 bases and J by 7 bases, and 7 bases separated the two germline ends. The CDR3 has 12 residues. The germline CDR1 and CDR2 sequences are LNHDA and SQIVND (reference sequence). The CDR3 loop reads CASSMGTNEQFF. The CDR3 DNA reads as TGTGCCAGTAGTATGGGGACTAATGAGCAGTTCTTC.

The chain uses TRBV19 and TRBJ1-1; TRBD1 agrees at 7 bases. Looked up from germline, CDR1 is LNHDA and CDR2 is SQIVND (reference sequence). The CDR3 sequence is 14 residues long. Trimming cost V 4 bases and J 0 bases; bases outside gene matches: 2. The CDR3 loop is CASSTGTVNTEAFF. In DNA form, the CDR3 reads TGTGCCAGTAGTACAGGGACAGTGAACACTGAAGCTTTCTTT.

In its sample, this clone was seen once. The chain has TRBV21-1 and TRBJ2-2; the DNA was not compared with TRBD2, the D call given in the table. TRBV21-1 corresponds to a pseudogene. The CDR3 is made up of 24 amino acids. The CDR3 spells CASTKKVSTSGVRPLPANTGELFF. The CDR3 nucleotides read TGTGCCAGCACCAAAAAGGTATCTACTAGCGGGGTGAGGCCACTACCCGCGAACACCGGGGAGCTGTTTTTT.

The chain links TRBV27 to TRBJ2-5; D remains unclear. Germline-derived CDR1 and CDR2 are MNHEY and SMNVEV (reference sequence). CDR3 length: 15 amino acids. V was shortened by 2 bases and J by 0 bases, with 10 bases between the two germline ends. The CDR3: CASSLMARYQETQYF. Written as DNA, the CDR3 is TGTGCCAGCAGTTTAATGGCGCGGTACCAAGAGACCCAGTACTTC.

CDR3 loop: CASSLQGSGNTIYF. DNA of the CDR3: TGTGCCAGCAGCTTACAGGGCTCTGGAAACACCATATATTTT. The chain carries TRBV7-9 and TRBJ1-3; a possible D gene is TRBD1 (5 bases). Between the trimmed V and J ends, which lost 2 bases and 0 bases, there was a span of 5 bases. This CDR3 spans 14 amino acids. The germline V gene encodes CDR1 SEHNR and CDR2 FQNEAQ (reference sequence).

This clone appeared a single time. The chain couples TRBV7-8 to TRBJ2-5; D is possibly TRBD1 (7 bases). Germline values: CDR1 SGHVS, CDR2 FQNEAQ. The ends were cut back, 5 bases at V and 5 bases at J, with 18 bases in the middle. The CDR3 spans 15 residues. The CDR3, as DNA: TGTGCCAGCAGCCCCGACAGGGCGGGAAGGGAGACCCAGTACTTC. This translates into CASSPDRAGRETQYF.

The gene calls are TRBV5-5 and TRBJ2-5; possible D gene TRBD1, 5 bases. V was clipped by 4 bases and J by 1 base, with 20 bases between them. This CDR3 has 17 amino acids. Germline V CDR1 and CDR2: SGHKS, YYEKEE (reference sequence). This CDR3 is CASSPLFAAGPQETQYF. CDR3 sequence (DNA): TGTGCCAGCAGCCCCCTTTTTGCGGCAGGGCCCCAAGAGACCCAGTACTTC.

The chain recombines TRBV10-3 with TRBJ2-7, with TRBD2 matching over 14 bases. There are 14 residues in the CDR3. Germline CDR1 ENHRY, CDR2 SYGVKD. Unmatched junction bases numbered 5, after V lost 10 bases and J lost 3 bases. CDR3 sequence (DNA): TGTGCCACCCGAGGACTAGCGGGAGGCTACGAGCAGTACTTC. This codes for CATRGLAGGYEQYF.

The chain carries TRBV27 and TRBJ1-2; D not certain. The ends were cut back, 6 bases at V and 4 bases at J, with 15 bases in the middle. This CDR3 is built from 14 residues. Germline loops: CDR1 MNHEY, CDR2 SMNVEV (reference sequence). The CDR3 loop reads CASSRGLLGYGYTF. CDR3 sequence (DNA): TGTGCCAGCAGCCGAGGCCTATTGGGCTATGGCTACACCTTC.

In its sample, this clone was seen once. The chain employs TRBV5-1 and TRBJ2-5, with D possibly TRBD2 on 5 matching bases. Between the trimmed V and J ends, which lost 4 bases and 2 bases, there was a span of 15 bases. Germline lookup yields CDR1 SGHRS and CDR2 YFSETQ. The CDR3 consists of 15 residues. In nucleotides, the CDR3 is TGCGCCAGCAGCCCTGGGATCGGGAAACAAGAGACCCAGTACTTC. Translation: CASSPGIGKQETQYF.

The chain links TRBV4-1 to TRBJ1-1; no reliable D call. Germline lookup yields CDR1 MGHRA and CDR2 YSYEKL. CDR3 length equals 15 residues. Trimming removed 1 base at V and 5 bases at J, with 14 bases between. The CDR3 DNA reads TGCGCCAGCAGCCAAGGCGGCCGAGGTGAGACTGAAGCTTTCTTT. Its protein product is CASSQGGRGETEAFF.

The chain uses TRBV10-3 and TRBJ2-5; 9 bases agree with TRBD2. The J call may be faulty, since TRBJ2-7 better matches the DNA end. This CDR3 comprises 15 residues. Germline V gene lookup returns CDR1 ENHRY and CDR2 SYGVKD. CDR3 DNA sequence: TGTGCCATCAGTGCTAGCGGGACTGACTCCTACGAGCAGTACTTC. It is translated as CAISASGTDSYEQYF.

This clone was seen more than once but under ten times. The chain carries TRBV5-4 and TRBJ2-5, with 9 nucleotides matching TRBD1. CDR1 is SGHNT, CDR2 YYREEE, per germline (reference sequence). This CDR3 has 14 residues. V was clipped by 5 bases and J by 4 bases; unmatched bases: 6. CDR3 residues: CASRPGQGRETQYF. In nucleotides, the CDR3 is TGTGCCAGCAGGCCGGGACAGGGTAGAGAGACCCAGTACTTC. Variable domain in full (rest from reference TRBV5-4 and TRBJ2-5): ETGVTQSPTHLIKTRGQQVTLRCSSQSGHNTVSWYQQALGQGPQFIFQYYREEENGRGNFPPRFSGLQFPNYSSELNVNALELDDSALYLCASRPGQGRETQYFGPGTRLLVL.

CDR3 DNA: TGTGCCACCAGCAGACCCTCACCCCGGGATACGCAGTATTTT. Amino acid sequence: CATSRPSPRDTQYF. The chain carries TRBV15 and TRBJ2-3; D gene unclear. CDR1 is LNHNV, CDR2 YYDKDF, per germline (reference sequence). CDR3 size: 14 residues. Trimming stripped 2 bases from V and 6 bases from J, with 12 bases between.

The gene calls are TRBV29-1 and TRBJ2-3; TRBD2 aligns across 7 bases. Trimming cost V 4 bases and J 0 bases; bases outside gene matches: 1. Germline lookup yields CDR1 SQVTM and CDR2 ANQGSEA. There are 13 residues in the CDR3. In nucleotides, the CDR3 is TGCAGCGTTGGGACTAGGAGCACAGATACGCAGTATTTT. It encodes CSVGTRSTDTQYF.